This TCR beta chain originates from a study of metastatic and nonmetastatic thyroid tumors. Each patient came to thyroid surgery without any prior treatment (of any kind). The germline V gene has CDR1 SNHLY and CDR2 FYNNEI. Between the trimmed V and J ends, which lost 5 bases and 10 bases, there was a span of 17 bases. The CDR3 runs 14 residues. As for this clone: This may stem from a read error, because a much larger clone lies one nucleotide away.

TCRdb reprocessed the PCR reads using MiXCR. The data hold about 92,000 clones, with more than 12% observed a single time. The clonotype originates from a female donor with papillary thyroid cancer or a benign thyroid nodule (not recorded which). Some clones in this sample may be carry-over from other donors' samples. V gene TRBV2 combines with J gene TRBJ1-4; D might be TRBD1 (5 bases). The sequenced material came from blood. CDR3: CASSYRLAMGKLFF. The CDR3 nucleotides are TGTGCCAGCAGTTACAGGTTGGCTATGGGAAAACTGTTTTTT.